These 9 T cell receptor beta chains originate from one sample sequenced in a study of CD4 T cells in relation to SARS-CoV-2 and coronaviruses. Produced via immunoSEQ multiplex PCR; TCRdb's table is partial and in-frame only. The data contain some 22,000 clones, about 70% of them singletons. Before the COVID-19 pandemic, during about 2011-2019, CD4+ T cells were taken from unexposed donors. CD4+ T cells were isolated from the cells after about nine days of culture. No antigen has been assigned to these receptors. The sequenced sample was CD4+ T cells from PBMCs, cultured in vitro. These receptors originate from a human donor in good health.

This chain links TRBV6-6 with TRBJ2-1, with D possibly TRBD2 on 5 matching bases. Between the trimmed V and J ends, which lost 2 bases and 7 bases, there was a span of 12 bases. This CDR3 comprises 14 residues. CDR1 MNHNY and CDR2 SVGAGI come from the germline V gene (reference sequence). The CDR3 is CASSYHASGNEQFF. The CDR3 nucleotides read TGTGCCAGCAGTTACCACGCCTCGGGAAATGAGCAGTTCTTC.

This chain joins TRBV18 and TRBJ2-2; no clear D gene. The ends were cut back, 1 base at V and 0 bases at J, with 9 bases in the middle. From germline, CDR1 is KGHSH and CDR2 LQKENI. The CDR3 runs to 16 residues. In DNA form, the CDR3 reads TGTGCCAGCTCACCACTGGACGGTACGAACACCGGGGAGCTGTTTTTT. Protein: CASSPLDGTNTGELFF.

This clone was observed once. The chain is built from TRBV7-2 and TRBJ1-2, with 10 bases matching TRBD1. There are 14 residues in the CDR3. After removal of 5 bases from V and 5 bases from J, the junction contained 5 bases not matched to a gene. The germline V gene has CDR1 SGHTA and CDR2 FQGNSA. The DNA for the CDR3 is TGTGCCAGCAGCCCCTTGGGACAGGGGTATGGCTACACCTTC. Encoded protein: CASSPLGQGYGYTF.

This chain links TRBV5-5 with TRBJ1-2; TRBD1 matches 7 bases. Trimming cost V 4 bases and J 8 bases; bases outside gene matches: 14. This CDR3 has 15 amino acids. Germline V gene data show CDR1 as SGHKS and CDR2 as YYEKEE (reference sequence). The CDR3 DNA sequence: TGTGCCAGCAGCGCCTCGATGGGACAGATCCGGGGCTACACCTTC. Amino acid sequence: CASSASMGQIRGYTF.

The chain is built from TRBV7-9 and TRBJ2-1; 9 bases fit TRBD2. The CDR3 is 15 amino acids. The J segment lost 4 bases and the V segment lost 6 bases, leaving 7 bases of the junction unmatched. The germline V gene has CDR1 SEHNR and CDR2 FQNEAQ (reference sequence). For the CDR3, the DNA is TGTGCCAGCAGGGGTAGCGGGAGAGGATACAATGAGCAGTTCTTC. This sequence encodes CASRGSGRGYNEQFF.

V gene TRBV7-2 combines with J gene TRBJ1-2; D gene uncertain. V lost 1 base to trimming and J lost 5 bases, with 8 bases between them. Germline V gene data show CDR1 as SGHTA and CDR2 as FQGNSA. This CDR3 comprises 13 residues. The CDR3 protein is CASSLDALYGYTF. The DNA for the CDR3 is TGTGCCAGCAGCTTAGATGCGCTGTATGGCTACACCTTC. The full variable domain, its missing parts supplied by reference TRBV7-2 and TRBJ1-2, is GAGVSQSPSNKVTEKGKDVELRCDPISGHTALYWYRQSLGQGLEFLIYFQGNSAPDKSGLPSDRFSAERTGGSVSTLTIQRTQQEDSAVYLCASSLDALYGYTFGSGTRLTVV.

CDR3: CASSDSRVSTDTQYF. The CDR3 DNA is TGTGCCAGCAGTGACTCGCGGGTTAGCACAGATACGCAGTATTTT. This sequence joins TRBV6-4 and TRBJ2-3; TRBD2 is a possible D gene (5 bases). The V and J ends lost 0 bases and 0 bases respectively, with 7 bases between them. The germline V gene has CDR1 MRHNA and CDR2 SNTAGT. CDR3 length: 15 residues.

This chain links TRBV4-3 with TRBJ2-5; D is perhaps TRBD1 (6 bases). Germline V gene data show CDR1 as LGHNA and CDR2 as YSLEER. V was trimmed by 0 bases and J by 5 bases, leaving 13 bases between them. The CDR3 spans 15 residues. CDR3 loop: CASSQDLGGAETQYF. The DNA of the CDR3 is TGCGCCAGCAGCCAAGATCTTGGGGGCGCGGAGACCCAGTACTTC.

The chain is built from TRBV7-2 and TRBJ1-3, with a tentative D call TRBD1 (6 bases). Between the trimmed V and J ends, which lost 4 bases and 4 bases, there was a span of 14 bases. Germline values: CDR1 SGHTA, CDR2 FQGNSA. The CDR3 length is 15 residues. The CDR3 region is CASSSAGTLGNTIYF. The CDR3 DNA sequence: TGTGCCAGCAGCTCCGCCGGGACACTAGGAAACACCATATATTTT.